This TCR beta chain is from a study of monozygotic twins with inflammatory bowel disease. Study conclusions and caveats: T cell subtypes that differed could not be told apart.

As concerns this clonotype: No antigen is known for it.

There were eight separate reactions per sample in which cDNA was made. Incorporation of UMIs carrying a 6-nucleotide sample barcode was performed by template switching. Each CDR3 protein gets one entry in TCRdb, which reprocessed the 5' RACE reads and gives no DNA. The table lists roughly 160,000 distinct CDR3 sequences. The sample comprised blood. The receptor was isolated from a human donor with ulcerative colitis or Crohn's disease, or a healthy co-twin of an affected twin (not recorded which).

This CDR3 reads CGLQTAPRGELFF. V gene TRBV29-1 combines with J gene TRBJ2-2; TCRdb proposes TRBD1, but this gene call is untestable without DNA. Germline CDR1 reads SQVTM; CDR2 reads ANQGSEA. The CDR3 runs 13 residues.